The 13 T cell receptor beta chains in this list originate from one sample, sequenced in a study of blood T cell repertoires in COVID-19. Using immunoSEQ multiplex PCR, the repertoire was profiled, and TCRdb retains in-frame clones only, with some absent. The data contain around 100,000 clones, around 86% of them singletons. Sequencing was performed on peripheral blood. These receptors were collected from a woman aged 80 or over with acute or convalescent COVID-19.

As concerns this clone: Other DNA sequences in this sample translate to the same CDR3. The chain combines TRBV6-5 with TRBJ1-4, with TRBD1 matching over 8 bases. The ends lost 0 bases at V and 4 bases at J; junction bases unmatched: 4. The CDR3 is made up of 16 amino acids. Germline V gives CDR1 MNHEY, CDR2 SVGAGI. CDR3 nucleotides: TGTGCCAGCAGTTACTCGGGCACAGGGGGTAATGAAAAACTGTTTTTT. Its translation: CASSYSGTGGNEKLFF.

This clone was seen a few times. The chain has TRBV5-6 and TRBJ2-4; weak D call: TRBD2 (6 bases). CDR3 size: 14 residues. The V gene's germline CDR1 is SGHDT and CDR2 YYEEEE. Trimming removed 4 bases from V and 6 bases from J, with 14 bases in between. The CDR3 sequence: CASSVSAGLNIQYF. The CDR3 region has the DNA TGTGCCAGCAGCGTCAGCGCGGGGCTAAACATTCAGTACTTC.

The rearrangement links TRBV25-1 to TRBJ2-2, with 7 bases that match TRBD1. The CDR3 has 16 amino acids. The trim removed 6 bases at V and 6 bases at J, leaving 13 bases unmatched. Germline V gene lookup returns CDR1 MGHDK and CDR2 SYGVNS. DNA of the CDR3: TGTGCCAGCAGAGGCCCCGGGCAGGGGGAGTCCGGGGAGCTGTTTTTT. Translating gives CASRGPGQGESGELFF.

The chain recombines TRBV6-2 or TRBV6-3 with TRBJ2-7; 8 nucleotides line up with TRBD2. The V gene's germline CDR1 is MNHEY and CDR2 SVGEGT. This CDR3 region has 16 residues. The trim removed 5 bases at V and 4 bases at J, leaving 13 bases unmatched. In DNA, the CDR3 is TGTGCCAGCAGTCCGCCGGGAGGGGCAAGTGATTACGAGCAGTACTTC. This translates into CASSPPGGASDYEQYF.

This rearrangement joins TRBV30 to TRBJ2-1; D possibly corresponds to TRBD2 (5 bases). V lost 0 bases to trimming and J lost 5 bases, with 14 bases between them. The germline gives CDR1 GTSNPN, CDR2 SVGIG (reference sequence). This CDR3 has 15 amino acids. The CDR3 protein is CAWSVPSSRDNEQFF. CDR3 nucleotide sequence: TGTGCCTGGAGTGTACCTAGCTCAAGGGACAATGAGCAGTTCTTC.

The rearrangement uses TRBV12-3 or TRBV12-4 and TRBJ2-7; the D is unclear. The V and J ends lost 6 bases and 6 bases respectively, with 12 bases between them. The CDR3 totals 12 residues. This chain's CDR3 is CASSLDNAEQYF. CDR3 in DNA: TGTGCCAGCAGCCTCGACAATGCCGAGCAGTACTTC.

The rearrangement uses TRBV30 and TRBJ2-6, with TRBD1 matching over 10 bases. This CDR3 is 19 amino acids long. Trimming took 4 bases from V and 2 from J; bases not matched to a gene: 14. From germline, CDR1 is GTSNPN and CDR2 SVGIG (reference sequence). CDR3 region: CAWIKGWGQGPAGANVLTF. The CDR3 DNA reads as TGTGCCTGGATCAAGGGTTGGGGACAGGGGCCCGCTGGGGCCAACGTCCTGACTTTC.

The chain joins TRBV6-5 to TRBJ2-5; 8 bases are shared with TRBD2. The CDR3 extends over 15 amino acids. CDR1 is MNHEY, CDR2 SVGAGI, per germline. V gave up 7 bases and J gave up 2 bases; unmatched junction bases: 9. The CDR3 bases are TGTGCCAGCACTCCAACCGGGGGGGGACAAGAGACCCAGTACTTC. Translation: CASTPTGGGQETQYF.

This clone was counted a few times. The chain joins TRBV7-6 to TRBJ1-6; 11 bases map to TRBD1. The V gene's germline CDR1 is SGHVS and CDR2 FNYEAQ. V lost 1 base and J lost 10; bases outside the gene matches: 3. The CDR3 spans 15 residues. The CDR3 DNA follows: TGTGCCAGCAGCTTAGGGGGACAGGGGGACTCACCCCTCCACTTT. Protein sequence: CASSLGGQGDSPLHF.

The rearrangement uses TRBV19 and TRBJ2-2; 10 bases agree with TRBD1. This CDR3 contains 15 residues. Losses at the gene ends were 7 bases for V and 5 bases for J; bases not matched to a gene: 7. Looked up from germline, CDR1 is LNHDA and CDR2 is SQIVND (reference sequence). CDR3 DNA: TGTGCCAGTACCCCTGGACAGGGGGAGACCGGGGAGCTGTTTTTT. Translated, it gives CASTPGQGETGELFF.

The rearrangement links TRBV4-2 to TRBJ2-3; TRBD1 aligns across 9 bases. Germline trimming cut 2 bases from V and 3 bases from J; bases unmatched to any gene: 6. CDR1 is LGHNA and CDR2 is YNFKEQ in the germline V gene. The CDR3 sequence is 16 residues long. The CDR3 DNA follows: TGTGCCAGCAGCCAACAAAACAGGGGGCTTACAGATACGCAGTATTTT. It encodes CASSQQNRGLTDTQYF.

V is TRBV10-3 and J is TRBJ1-2; the D gene is possibly TRBD1 (6 bases). Germline values: CDR1 ENHRY, CDR2 SYGVKD. Trimming left V 11 bases short and J 8 bases short, with 15 bases between. The CDR3 consists of 11 residues. The CDR3 here is CAPTGRDGYTF. The CDR3 nucleotides read TGTGCCCCGACAGGAAGGGACGGCTACACCTTC.

This chain links TRBV30 with TRBJ2-1; D is perhaps TRBD2 (5 bases). Trimming cost V 2 bases and J 1 base, with 12 bases left between them. In germline, CDR1 is GTSNPN, CDR2 SVGIG (reference sequence). The CDR3 runs to 15 residues. The CDR3 spells CAWSKWSGSYNEQFF. CDR3 DNA sequence: TGTGCCTGGAGTAAATGGAGCGGATCCTACAATGAGCAGTTCTTC.